The rows below give T cell receptor beta chains drawn from one sample of a study of cytomegalovirus exposure and HLA in healthy donors. Some clones are missing from TCRdb's copy, which holds only in-frame ones; the method was immunoSEQ multiplex PCR. The data show about 190,000 clones, 81% seen once. Sequencing was done on a sample of PBMCs. The origin of the receptors is a man aged 40-49 years in good health and CMV-seropositive. The CDR3 runs from the conserved cysteine through the conserved F or W. Each record gives: clone size, J gene, D gene, V gene, CDR3 DNA, CDR3 protein. A D gene is named only where the DNA matches it firmly. The size of a clone is reported for some rows only, either as once, few or many, or as a class for expanded clones.

abundance: NA; j_gene: TRBJ2-1; d_gene: NA; v_gene: TRBV27; CDR3nt: TGTGCCAGCTCCCCCTCGGCGGGTAACGAAGGTGAGCAGTTCTTC; CDR3aa: CASSPSAGNEGEQFF
abundance: once; j_gene: TRBJ2-5; d_gene: NA; v_gene: TRBV7-6; CDR3nt: TGTGCCAGCAGCTTAGCGCTAGGACTACTCGAAGAGACCCAGTACTTC; CDR3aa: CASSLALGLLEETQYF
abundance: NA; j_gene: TRBJ2-2; d_gene: NA; v_gene: TRBV29-1; CDR3nt: TGCAGCGTTGGAAAGGTCGGGGTTTCAAACACCGGGGAGCTGTTTTTT; CDR3aa: CSVGKVGVSNTGELFF
abundance: few; j_gene: TRBJ1-4; d_gene: TRBD1; v_gene: TRBV6-1; CDR3nt: TGTGCCAGCAGTGAGACAGGGGACGGAGGGCTTGTGAAACTGTTTTTT; CDR3aa: CASSETGDGGLVKLFF
abundance: NA; j_gene: TRBJ2-7; d_gene: TRBD1; v_gene: TRBV10-3; CDR3nt: TGTGCCATCAGTGGGGACAGGCACTCCTACGAGCAGTACTTC; CDR3aa: CAISGDRHSYEQYF
abundance: few; j_gene: TRBJ2-1; d_gene: TRBD2; v_gene: TRBV5-1; CDR3nt: TGCGCCAGCAGCTTGGTCCCAGCGGGAGGGCCTTTGAATGAGCAGTTCTTC; CDR3aa: CASSLVPAGGPLNEQFF
abundance: NA; j_gene: TRBJ2-7; d_gene: TRBD1; v_gene: TRBV5-1; CDR3nt: TGCGCCAGCAGCTGGACAGGAAACGAGCAGTACTTC; CDR3aa: CASSWTGNEQYF
abundance: NA; j_gene: TRBJ1-1; d_gene: NA; v_gene: TRBV11-2; CDR3nt: TGTGCCAGCAGCTTAGATAAGGGGCCCAAGAACACTGAAGCTTTCTTT; CDR3aa: CASSLDKGPKNTEAFF
abundance: NA; j_gene: TRBJ2-7; d_gene: TRBD2; v_gene: TRBV23-1; CDR3nt: TGCGCCAGCAGTTCGGGAGGCTGCGAGCAGTACTTC; CDR3aa: CASSSGGCEQYF
abundance: many; j_gene: TRBJ1-4; d_gene: NA; v_gene: TRBV15; CDR3nt: TGTGCCACCAGCAGAGAGGCCGGGGGTAATGAAAAACTGTTTTTT; CDR3aa: CATSREAGGNEKLFF
abundance: once; j_gene: TRBJ2-7; d_gene: TRBD2; v_gene: TRBV7-3; CDR3nt: TGTGCCAGCAGCTTACTAGCGGGAGTTTACGAGCAGTACTTC; CDR3aa: CASSLLAGVYEQYF
abundance: NA; j_gene: TRBJ2-7; d_gene: NA; v_gene: TRBV5-4; CDR3nt: TGTGCCAGCAGCTTCGGGCAGGGGAGTTCCTACGAGCAGTACTTC; CDR3aa: CASSFGQGSSYEQYF
abundance: NA; j_gene: TRBJ2-1; d_gene: NA; v_gene: TRBV18; CDR3nt: TGTGCCAGCTCAGCAATTAGTCCTACGGGCAATGAGCAGTTCTTC; CDR3aa: CASSAISPTGNEQFF
abundance: few; j_gene: TRBJ2-5; d_gene: TRBD2; v_gene: TRBV5-1; CDR3nt: TGCGCCAGCAGATCGGGGGGACTAGCGGCCGTCAGGTCAGAGACCCAGTACTTC; CDR3aa: CASRSGGLAAVRSETQYF
abundance: NA; j_gene: TRBJ1-3; d_gene: NA; v_gene: TRBV11-2; CDR3nt: TGTGCCAGCAGCTTAGCTGTTCCTGGAAACACCATATATTTT; CDR3aa: CASSLAVPGNTIYF
abundance: NA; j_gene: TRBJ1-1; d_gene: NA; v_gene: TRBV11-3; CDR3nt: TGTGCCAGCAGCTTAGATCGGGGTTCCACTGAAGCTTTCTTT; CDR3aa: CASSLDRGSTEAFF
abundance: few; j_gene: TRBJ2-7; d_gene: TRBD2; v_gene: TRBV9; CDR3nt: TGTGCCAGCAGCTCAAGTAGCGGGGAGCAGTACTTC; CDR3aa: CASSSSSGEQYF
abundance: NA; j_gene: TRBJ2-7; d_gene: TRBD1; v_gene: TRBV10-3; CDR3nt: TGTGCCATCAGCAAAGGACAGGGCGGTGGGCAGTACTTC; CDR3aa: CAISKGQGGGQYF
abundance: NA; j_gene: TRBJ1-2; d_gene: TRBD1; v_gene: TRBV4-1; CDR3nt: TGCGCCAGCAGCCCCTCGGGAGGGGGCGGCTATGGCTACACCTTC; CDR3aa: CASSPSGGGGYGYTF
abundance: NA; j_gene: TRBJ2-2; d_gene: NA; v_gene: TRBV6-5; CDR3nt: TGTGCCAGCAGTTACGGTGGCGGGAACACCGGGGAGCTGTTTTTT; CDR3aa: CASSYGGGNTGELFF
abundance: NA; j_gene: TRBJ2-3; d_gene: TRBD2; v_gene: TRBV15; CDR3nt: TGTGCCACCAGCAGAGATAGGGGGACGGTTGGACTAGCGGGAATCACAGATACGCAGTATTTT; CDR3aa: CATSRDRGTVGLAGITDTQYF
abundance: NA; j_gene: TRBJ2-7; d_gene: NA; v_gene: TRBV6-1; CDR3nt: TGTGCCAGCAGTCCGGGGGGCCGTTCAGTGGAGCAGTACTTC; CDR3aa: CASSPGGRSVEQYF
abundance: NA; j_gene: TRBJ2-3; d_gene: NA; v_gene: TRBV18; CDR3nt: TGTGCCAGCTCACCAGCGGATACGCAGTATTTT; CDR3aa: CASSPADTQYF
abundance: once; j_gene: TRBJ2-5; d_gene: TRBD1; v_gene: TRBV5-6; CDR3nt: TGTGCCAGCAGCTTGGCCGTCAGGGGGTGGGAGACCCAGTACTTC; CDR3aa: CASSLAVRGWETQYF
abundance: NA; j_gene: TRBJ2-5; d_gene: TRBD2; v_gene: TRBV14; CDR3nt: TGTGCCAGCAGCCGGTGGACTAGCGGGAAAGAGACCCAGTACTTC; CDR3aa: CASSRWTSGKETQYF
abundance: few; j_gene: TRBJ1-2; d_gene: NA; v_gene: TRBV5-5; CDR3nt: TGTGCCAGCAGCTTGGCCGAGTTCTCCTGGGGCGGCTACACCTTC; CDR3aa: CASSLAEFSWGGYTF
abundance: NA; j_gene: TRBJ1-1; d_gene: NA; v_gene: TRBV20-1; CDR3nt: TGCAGTGCTAGAGCTGACACTGAAGCTTTCTTT; CDR3aa: CSARADTEAFF
abundance: few; j_gene: TRBJ2-5; d_gene: TRBD2; v_gene: TRBV29-1; CDR3nt: TGCAGCGTTGAAGTGGGGGGAACCTGGACTAGCGGGCTTACTTCGCAAGAGACCCAGTACTTC; CDR3aa: CSVEVGGTWTSGLTSQETQYF
abundance: once; j_gene: TRBJ1-2; d_gene: NA; v_gene: TRBV7-9; CDR3nt: TGTGCCAGCAGCTTATACGAAGGACTTAACTATGGCTACACCTTC; CDR3aa: CASSLYEGLNYGYTF
abundance: NA; j_gene: TRBJ2-7; d_gene: TRBD1; v_gene: TRBV28; CDR3nt: TGTGCCAGCAGCGATAAACCGGGTGGGACAGCCCGCTACGAGCAGTACTTC; CDR3aa: CASSDKPGGTARYEQYF
abundance: NA; j_gene: TRBJ1-4; d_gene: NA; v_gene: TRBV21-1; CDR3nt: TGTGCCAGCACCCTCGGACAGGGGGTAACGGGTGAAAAACTGTTTTTT; CDR3aa: CASTLGQGVTGEKLFF
abundance: NA; j_gene: TRBJ2-2; d_gene: NA; v_gene: TRBV30; CDR3nt: TGTGCCTGGAGAACCTGGACTAAGAACACCGGGGAGCTGTTTTTT; CDR3aa: CAWRTWTKNTGELFF
abundance: once; j_gene: TRBJ1-2; d_gene: TRBD1; v_gene: TRBV6-6; CDR3nt: TGTGCCAGCAGCAAACGTGGGACAGAGCACTATGGCTACACCTTC; CDR3aa: CASSKRGTEHYGYTF
abundance: NA; j_gene: TRBJ2-7; d_gene: NA; v_gene: TRBV13; CDR3nt: TGTGCCAGCAGCTCCCAGGAGGGTTCCGAGCCCTTCGAGCAGTACTTC; CDR3aa: CASSSQEGSEPFEQYF
abundance: NA; j_gene: TRBJ1-1; d_gene: NA; v_gene: TRBV7-2; CDR3nt: TGTGCCAGCAGCTCTATGTCGGGGACTGAAGCTTTCTTT; CDR3aa: CASSSMSGTEAFF
abundance: NA; j_gene: TRBJ2-5; d_gene: TRBD1; v_gene: TRBV2; CDR3nt: TGTGCCATGACAGGGGAAGAGACCCAGTACTTC; CDR3aa: CAMTGEETQYF
abundance: NA; j_gene: TRBJ2-5; d_gene: NA; v_gene: TRBV13; CDR3nt: TGTGCCAGCAGCCCGACTAGTTCAGAGACCCAGTACTTC; CDR3aa: CASSPTSSETQYF
abundance: NA; j_gene: TRBJ2-7; d_gene: TRBD1; v_gene: TRBV6-4; CDR3nt: TGTGCCAGCAGTCCGGACAGGGGCTACGAGCAGTACTTC; CDR3aa: CASSPDRGYEQYF
abundance: NA; j_gene: TRBJ2-3; d_gene: TRBD2; v_gene: TRBV7-2; CDR3nt: TGTGCCAGCAGCGGAGGCCTAGCGGGGGGTTACACAGATACGCAGTATTTT; CDR3aa: CASSGGLAGGYTDTQYF
abundance: NA; j_gene: TRBJ2-7; d_gene: NA; v_gene: TRBV5-6; CDR3nt: TGCGCCAGCAGCCTCCGGGGGGCCTCCTACGAGCAGTACTTC; CDR3aa: CASSLRGASYEQYF
abundance: NA; j_gene: TRBJ2-4; d_gene: NA; v_gene: TRBV23-1; CDR3nt: TGCGCCAGCAGTCCTTACGAGGTCCCGGACTTC; CDR3aa: CASSPYEVPDF
abundance: NA; j_gene: TRBJ1-5; d_gene: NA; v_gene: TRBV7-9; CDR3nt: TGTGCCAGCAGCCCCCATGGGGGCATGGGCAATCAGCCCCAGCATTTT; CDR3aa: CASSPHGGMGNQPQHF
abundance: NA; j_gene: TRBJ2-1; d_gene: TRBD2; v_gene: TRBV5-1; CDR3nt: TGCGCCAGCAGCACCCAAGGCGGGGGGGCGACAATCTCCTACAATGAGCAGTTCTTC; CDR3aa: CASSTQGGGATISYNEQFF
abundance: NA; j_gene: TRBJ2-1; d_gene: NA; v_gene: TRBV7-9; CDR3nt: TGTGCCAGCAGCTTAGGGGGGGACAGCTACAATGAGCAGTTCTTC; CDR3aa: CASSLGGDSYNEQFF
abundance: NA; j_gene: TRBJ2-5; d_gene: NA; v_gene: TRBV6-1; CDR3nt: TGTGCCAGCAGCCTACTAGCTAAAGAGACCCAGTACTTC; CDR3aa: CASSLLAKETQYF
abundance: NA; j_gene: TRBJ2-3; d_gene: TRBD2; v_gene: TRBV19; CDR3nt: TGTGCCAGTAGTGATTTCTTTAGCGGGAGGGGCACAGATACGCAGTATTTT; CDR3aa: CASSDFFSGRGTDTQYF
abundance: NA; j_gene: TRBJ1-2; d_gene: NA; v_gene: TRBV4-1; CDR3nt: TGCGCCAGCAGCCAAGATCCGACAGCTTGGGTGGGGGGCTACACCTTC; CDR3aa: CASSQDPTAWVGGYTF
abundance: NA; j_gene: TRBJ2-1; d_gene: TRBD2; v_gene: TRBV2; CDR3nt: TGTGCCAGCCTCGGACTAGCGGGGGATATCTCCTACAATGAGCAGTTCTTC; CDR3aa: CASLGLAGDISYNEQFF
abundance: NA; j_gene: TRBJ2-3; d_gene: NA; v_gene: TRBV7-9; CDR3nt: TGTGCCAGCAGCTTAGACGGCGGAGATACGCAGTATTTT; CDR3aa: CASSLDGGDTQYF
abundance: NA; j_gene: TRBJ2-2; d_gene: TRBD2; v_gene: TRBV9; CDR3nt: TGTGCCAGCAGCGTCTCGGGACTAGCTAACACCGGGGAGCTGTTTTTT; CDR3aa: CASSVSGLANTGELFF
abundance: NA; j_gene: TRBJ1-2; d_gene: NA; v_gene: TRBV9; CDR3nt: TGTGCCAGCAGCGTAGAACCCTCCGGGGGGGCTGACGGCTACACCTTC; CDR3aa: CASSVEPSGGADGYTF
abundance: NA; j_gene: TRBJ2-3; d_gene: NA; v_gene: TRBV30; CDR3nt: TGTGCCAGATCTAGTGCGGATACGCAGTATTTT; CDR3aa: CARSSADTQYF
abundance: NA; j_gene: TRBJ2-3; d_gene: NA; v_gene: TRBV5-1; CDR3nt: TGCGCCAGCAGCCCAGGTCTGTTGAACACAGATACGCAGTATTTT; CDR3aa: CASSPGLLNTDTQYF
abundance: few; j_gene: TRBJ1-4; d_gene: NA; v_gene: TRBV19; CDR3nt: TGTGCCAGTACCCACCTTGAGAGGGCAGCCATTTATGAAAAACTGTTTTTT; CDR3aa: CASTHLERAAIYEKLFF